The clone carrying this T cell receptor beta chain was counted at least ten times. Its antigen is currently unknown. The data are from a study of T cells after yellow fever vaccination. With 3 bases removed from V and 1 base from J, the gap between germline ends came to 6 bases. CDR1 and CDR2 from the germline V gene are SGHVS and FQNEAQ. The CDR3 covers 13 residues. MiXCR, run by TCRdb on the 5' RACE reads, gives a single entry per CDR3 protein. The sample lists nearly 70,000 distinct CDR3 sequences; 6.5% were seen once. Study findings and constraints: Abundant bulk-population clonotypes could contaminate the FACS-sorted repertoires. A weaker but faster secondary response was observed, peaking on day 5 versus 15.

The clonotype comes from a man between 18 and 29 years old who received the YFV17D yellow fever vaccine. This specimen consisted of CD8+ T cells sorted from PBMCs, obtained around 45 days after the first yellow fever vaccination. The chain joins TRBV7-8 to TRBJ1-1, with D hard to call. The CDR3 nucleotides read TGTGCCAGCAGCTTCCTTAAGAACACTGAAGCTTTCTTT. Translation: CASSFLKNTEAFF.